This entry concerns a single T cell receptor (beta chain). The sample is drawn from a study of CD8 T cells in Susac syndrome. Random hexamers were used to reverse transcribe about 0.5 to 1 ug of RNA. Via MiXCR, TCRdb re-called the immunoSEQ multiplex PCR reads, giving one row per CDR3 protein. Counted here are roughly 150,000 distinct CDR3 sequences, nearly 97% occurring once; the ten biggest clones make up about 0.15%. CDR1 is LNHNV and CDR2 is YYDKDF in the germline V gene (reference sequence). The CDR3 loop spans 15 amino acids. V lost 5 bases to trimming and J lost 4 bases, with 17 bases between them.

The V and J genes are TRBV15 and TRBJ2-5; maybe TRBD1 (6 bases). The clonotype was recovered from a human donor with multiple sclerosis. The sequencing input was CD8+ T cells from PBMCs. The CDR3 DNA reads as TGTGCCACCAGCTACTCAAGGGGCAGGGGAGAGACCCAGTACTTC. It encodes CATSYSRGRGETQYF. The variable domain in full, completed from reference TRBV15 and TRBJ2-5, reads DAMVIQNPRYQVTQFGKPVTLSCSQTLNHNVMYWYQQKSSQAPKLLFHYYDKDFNNEADTPDNFQSRRPNTSFCFLDIRSPGLGDTAMYLCATSYSRGRGETQYFGPGTRLLVL.